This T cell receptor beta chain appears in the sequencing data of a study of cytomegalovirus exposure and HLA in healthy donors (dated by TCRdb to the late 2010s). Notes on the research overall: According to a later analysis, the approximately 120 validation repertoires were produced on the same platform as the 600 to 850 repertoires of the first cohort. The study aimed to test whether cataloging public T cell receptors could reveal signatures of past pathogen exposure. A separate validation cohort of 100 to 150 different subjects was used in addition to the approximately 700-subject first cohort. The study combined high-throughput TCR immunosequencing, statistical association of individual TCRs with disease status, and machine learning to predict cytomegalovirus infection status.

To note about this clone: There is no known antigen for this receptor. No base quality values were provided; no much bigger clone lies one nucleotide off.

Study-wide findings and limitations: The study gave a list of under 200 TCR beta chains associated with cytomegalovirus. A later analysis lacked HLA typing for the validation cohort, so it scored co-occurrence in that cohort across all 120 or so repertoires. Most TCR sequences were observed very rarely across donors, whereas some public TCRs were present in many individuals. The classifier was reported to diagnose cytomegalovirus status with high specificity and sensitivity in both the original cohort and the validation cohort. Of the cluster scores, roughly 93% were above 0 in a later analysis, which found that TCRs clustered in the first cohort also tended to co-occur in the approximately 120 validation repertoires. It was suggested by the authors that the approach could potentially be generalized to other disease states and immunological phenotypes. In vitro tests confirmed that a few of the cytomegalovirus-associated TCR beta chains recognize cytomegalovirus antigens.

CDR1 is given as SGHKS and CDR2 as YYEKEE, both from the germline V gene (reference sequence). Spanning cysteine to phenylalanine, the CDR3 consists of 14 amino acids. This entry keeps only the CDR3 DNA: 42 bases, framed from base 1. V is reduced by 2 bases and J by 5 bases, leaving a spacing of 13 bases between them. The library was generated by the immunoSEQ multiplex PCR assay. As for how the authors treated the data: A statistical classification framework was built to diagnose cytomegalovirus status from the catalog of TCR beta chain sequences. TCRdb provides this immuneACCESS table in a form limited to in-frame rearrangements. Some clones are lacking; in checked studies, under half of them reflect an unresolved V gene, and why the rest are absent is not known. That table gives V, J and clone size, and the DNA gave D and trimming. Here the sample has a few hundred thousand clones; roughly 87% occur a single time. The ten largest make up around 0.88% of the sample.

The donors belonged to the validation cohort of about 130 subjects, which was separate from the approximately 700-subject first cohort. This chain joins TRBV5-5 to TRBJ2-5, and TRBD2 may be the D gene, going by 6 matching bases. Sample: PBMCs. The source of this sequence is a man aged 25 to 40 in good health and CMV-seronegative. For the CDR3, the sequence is CASSLGGDAETQYF. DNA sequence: TGTGCCAGCAGCTTAGGAGGGGATGCGGAGACCCAGTACTTC.